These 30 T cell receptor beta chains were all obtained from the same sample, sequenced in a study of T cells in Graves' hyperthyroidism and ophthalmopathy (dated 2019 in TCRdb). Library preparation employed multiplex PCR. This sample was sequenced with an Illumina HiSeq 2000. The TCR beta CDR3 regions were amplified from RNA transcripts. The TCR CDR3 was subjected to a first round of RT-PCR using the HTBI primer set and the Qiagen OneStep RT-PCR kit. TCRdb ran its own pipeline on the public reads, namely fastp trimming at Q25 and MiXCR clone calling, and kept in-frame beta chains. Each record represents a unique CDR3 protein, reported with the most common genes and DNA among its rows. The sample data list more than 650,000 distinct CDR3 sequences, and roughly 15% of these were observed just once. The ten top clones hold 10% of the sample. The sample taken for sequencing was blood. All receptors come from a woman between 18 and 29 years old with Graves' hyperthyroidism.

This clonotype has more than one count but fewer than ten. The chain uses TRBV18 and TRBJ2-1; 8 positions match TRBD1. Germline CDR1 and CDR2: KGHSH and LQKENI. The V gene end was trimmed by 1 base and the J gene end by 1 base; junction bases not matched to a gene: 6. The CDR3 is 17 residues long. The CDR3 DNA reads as TGTGCCAGCTCACCACTGGCGACAGGGGTGTCCTACAATGAGCAGTTCTTC. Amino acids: CASSPLATGVSYNEQFF. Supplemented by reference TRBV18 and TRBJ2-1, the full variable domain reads NAGVMQNPRHLVRRRGQEARLRCSPMKGHSHVYWYRQLPEEGLKFMVYLQKENIIDESGMPKERFSAEFPKEGPSILRIQQVVRGDSAAYFCASSPLATGVSYNEQFFGPGTRLTVL.

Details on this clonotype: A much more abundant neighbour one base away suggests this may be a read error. CDR3 amino acids: CAAQDTSGANVLTF. The CDR3 DNA is TGTGCCGCTCAAGACACCTCTGGGGCCAACGTCCTGACTTTC. The genes are TRBV28 and TRBJ2-6; D gene unclear. V shed 11 bases and J shed 0 bases, with 11 bases lying between them. Germline-derived CDR1 and CDR2 are MDHEN and SYDVKM. The CDR3 has 14 amino acids.

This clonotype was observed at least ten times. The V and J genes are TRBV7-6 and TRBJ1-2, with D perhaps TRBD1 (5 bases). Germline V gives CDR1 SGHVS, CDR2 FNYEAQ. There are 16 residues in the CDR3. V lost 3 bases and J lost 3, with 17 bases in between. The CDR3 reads CASSFLAGGGDYGYTF. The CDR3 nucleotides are TGTGCCAGCAGCTTTCTGGCGGGTGGGGGAGACTATGGCTACACCTTC.

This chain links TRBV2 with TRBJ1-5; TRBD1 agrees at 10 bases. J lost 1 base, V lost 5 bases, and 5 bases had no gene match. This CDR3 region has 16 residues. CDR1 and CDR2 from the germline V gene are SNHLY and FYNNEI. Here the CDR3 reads CASSMGQGMSNQPQHF. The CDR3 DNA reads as TGTGCCAGCAGTATGGGACAGGGGATGAGCAATCAGCCCCAGCATTTT. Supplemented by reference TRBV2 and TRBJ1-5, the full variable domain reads EPEVTQTPSHQVTQMGQEVILRCVPISNHLYFYWYRQILGQKVEFLVSFYNNEISEKSEIFDDQFSVERPDGSNFTLKIRSTKLEDSAMYFCASSMGQGMSNQPQHFGDGTRLSIL.

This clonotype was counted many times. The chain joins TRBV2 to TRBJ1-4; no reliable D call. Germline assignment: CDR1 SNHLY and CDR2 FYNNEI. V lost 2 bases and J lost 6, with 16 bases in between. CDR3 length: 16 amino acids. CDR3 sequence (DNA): TGTGCCAGCAGTGAAAGGTGGGCCCGTTTCGATGAAAAACTGTTTTTT. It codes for CASSERWARFDEKLFF.

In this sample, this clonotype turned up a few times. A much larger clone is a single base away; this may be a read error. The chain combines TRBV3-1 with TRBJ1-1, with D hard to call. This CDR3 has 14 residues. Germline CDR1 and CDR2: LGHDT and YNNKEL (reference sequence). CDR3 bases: TGTGCCAACAGCCAGCAGTCAGGTAGTGCTGAAGCTTTCTTT. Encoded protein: CANSQQSGSAEAFF.

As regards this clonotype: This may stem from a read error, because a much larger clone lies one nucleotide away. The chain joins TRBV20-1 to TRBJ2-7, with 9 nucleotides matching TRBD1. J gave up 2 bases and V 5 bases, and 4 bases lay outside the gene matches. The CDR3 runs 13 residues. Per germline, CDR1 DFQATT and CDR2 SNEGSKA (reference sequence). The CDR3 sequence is CSAGGTGTYEQYF. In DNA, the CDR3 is TGCAGTGCTGGCGGGACAGGGACCTACGAGCAGTACTTC.

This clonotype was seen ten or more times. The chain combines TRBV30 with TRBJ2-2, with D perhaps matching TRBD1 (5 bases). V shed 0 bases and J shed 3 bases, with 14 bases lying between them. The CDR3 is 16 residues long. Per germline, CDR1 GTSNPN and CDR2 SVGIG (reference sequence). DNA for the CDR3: TGTGCCTGGAGTGTTCTGGGGCCGGTGTACACCGGGGAGCTGTTTTTT. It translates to CAWSVLGPVYTGELFF.

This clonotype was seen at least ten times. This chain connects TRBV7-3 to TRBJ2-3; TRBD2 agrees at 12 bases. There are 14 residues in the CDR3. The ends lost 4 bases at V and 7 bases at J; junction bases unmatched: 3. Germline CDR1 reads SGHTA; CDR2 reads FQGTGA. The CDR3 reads CASSSTSGSNTQYF. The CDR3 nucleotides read TGTGCCAGCAGCTCGACTAGCGGGAGTAATACGCAGTATTTT.

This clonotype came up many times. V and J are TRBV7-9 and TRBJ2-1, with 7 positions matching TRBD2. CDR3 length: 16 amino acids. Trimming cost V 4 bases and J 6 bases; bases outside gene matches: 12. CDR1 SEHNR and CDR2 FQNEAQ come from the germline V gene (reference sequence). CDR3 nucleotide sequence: TGTGCCAGCAGCTCCCCGACTAGCCTGGGCGGCAATGAGCAGTTCTTC. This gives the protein CASSSPTSLGGNEQFF.

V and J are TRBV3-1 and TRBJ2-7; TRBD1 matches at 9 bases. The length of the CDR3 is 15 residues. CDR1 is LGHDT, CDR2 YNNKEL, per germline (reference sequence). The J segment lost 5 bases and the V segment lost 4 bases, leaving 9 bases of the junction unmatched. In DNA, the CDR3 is TGTGCCAGCAGCCTGAACAGGGGGCAGGTCGACGAGCAGTACTTC. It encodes CASSLNRGQVDEQYF.

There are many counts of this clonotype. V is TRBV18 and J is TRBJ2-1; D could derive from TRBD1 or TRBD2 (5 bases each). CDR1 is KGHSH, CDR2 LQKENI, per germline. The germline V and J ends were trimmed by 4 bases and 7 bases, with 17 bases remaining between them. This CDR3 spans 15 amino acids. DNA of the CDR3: TGTGCCAGCTCACTATGGACTCAGGGTGAGAATGAGCAGTTCTTC. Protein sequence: CASSLWTQGENEQFF.

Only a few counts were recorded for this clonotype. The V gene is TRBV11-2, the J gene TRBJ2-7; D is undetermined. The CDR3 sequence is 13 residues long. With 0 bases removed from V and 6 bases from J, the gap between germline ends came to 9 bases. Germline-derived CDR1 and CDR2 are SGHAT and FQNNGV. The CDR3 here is CASSLDTSREQYF. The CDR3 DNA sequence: TGTGCCAGCAGCTTAGATACCAGTCGCGAGCAGTACTTC.

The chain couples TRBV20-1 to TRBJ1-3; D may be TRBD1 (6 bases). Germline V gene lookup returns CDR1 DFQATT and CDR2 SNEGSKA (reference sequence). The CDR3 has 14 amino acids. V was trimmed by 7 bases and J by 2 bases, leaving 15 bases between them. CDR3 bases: TGCAGTGTTAGGGGGGGTTCGGCTGGAAACACCATATATTTT. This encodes CSVRGGSAGNTIYF.

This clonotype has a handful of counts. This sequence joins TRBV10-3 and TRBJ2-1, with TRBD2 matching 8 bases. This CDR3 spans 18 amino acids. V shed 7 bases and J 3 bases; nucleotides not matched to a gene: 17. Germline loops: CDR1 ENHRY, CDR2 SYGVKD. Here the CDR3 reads CAIKDPGLEITLYNEQFF. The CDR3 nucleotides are TGTGCCATCAAAGACCCGGGACTAGAGATTACTCTCTACAATGAGCAGTTCTTC.

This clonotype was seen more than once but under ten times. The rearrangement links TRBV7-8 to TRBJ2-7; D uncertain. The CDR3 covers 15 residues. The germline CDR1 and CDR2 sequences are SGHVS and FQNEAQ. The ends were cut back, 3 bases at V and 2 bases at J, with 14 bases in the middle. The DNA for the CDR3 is TGTGCCAGCAGCTTCAAGGACCCTTCCGCCTACGAGCAGTACTTC. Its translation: CASSFKDPSAYEQYF.

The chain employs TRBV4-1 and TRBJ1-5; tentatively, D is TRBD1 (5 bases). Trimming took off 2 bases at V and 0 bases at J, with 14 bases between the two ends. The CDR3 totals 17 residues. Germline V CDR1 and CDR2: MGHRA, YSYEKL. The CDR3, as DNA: TGCGCCAGCAGCCAAAAAGGGACGGCACTTAGCAATCAGCCCCAGCATTTT. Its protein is CASSQKGTALSNQPQHF.

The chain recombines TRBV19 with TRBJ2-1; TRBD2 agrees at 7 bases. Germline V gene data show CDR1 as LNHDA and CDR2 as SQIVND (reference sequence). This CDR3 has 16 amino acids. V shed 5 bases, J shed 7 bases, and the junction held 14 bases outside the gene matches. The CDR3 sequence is CASSFNGASGPNEQFF. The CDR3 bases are TGTGCCAGTAGTTTTAACGGGGCTAGCGGACCTAATGAGCAGTTCTTC.

CDR3 loop: CASSVGNPEQYF. The CDR3 region has the DNA TGTGCCAGCAGTGTTGGCAACCCCGAGCAGTACTTC. The genes are TRBV2 and TRBJ2-7; no definite D call. This CDR3 contains 12 residues. V was pared by 4 bases and J by 6 bases, with 10 bases between. Germline V lookup: CDR1 SNHLY, CDR2 FYNNEI.

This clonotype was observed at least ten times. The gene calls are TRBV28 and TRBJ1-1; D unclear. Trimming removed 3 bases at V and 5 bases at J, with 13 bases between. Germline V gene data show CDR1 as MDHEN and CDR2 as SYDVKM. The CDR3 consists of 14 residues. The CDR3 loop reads CASSFSTQVTEAFF. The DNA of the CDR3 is TGTGCCAGCAGTTTTTCCACCCAAGTTACTGAAGCTTTCTTT.

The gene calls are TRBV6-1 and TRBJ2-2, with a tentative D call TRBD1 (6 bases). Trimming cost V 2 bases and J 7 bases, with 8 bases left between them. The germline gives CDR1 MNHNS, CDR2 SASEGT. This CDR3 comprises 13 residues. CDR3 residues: CASSEIGGGELFF. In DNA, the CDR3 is TGTGCCAGCAGTGAAATAGGGGGCGGGGAGCTGTTTTTT.

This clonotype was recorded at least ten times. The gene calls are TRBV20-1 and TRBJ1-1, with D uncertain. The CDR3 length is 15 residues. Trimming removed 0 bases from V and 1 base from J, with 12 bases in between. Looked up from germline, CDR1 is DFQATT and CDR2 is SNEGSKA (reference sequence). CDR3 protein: CSAREGAARNTEAFF. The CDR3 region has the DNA TGCAGTGCTAGAGAGGGAGCCGCTCGGAACACTGAAGCTTTCTTT.

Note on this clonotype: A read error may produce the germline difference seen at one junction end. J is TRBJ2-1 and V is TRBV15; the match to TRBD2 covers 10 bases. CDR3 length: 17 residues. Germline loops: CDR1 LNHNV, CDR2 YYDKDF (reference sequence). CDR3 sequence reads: CATSRVWKREGLNGQFF. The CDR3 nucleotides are TGTGCCACCAGCAGAGTATGGAAGCGGGAGGGCCTAAATGGGCAGTTCTTC. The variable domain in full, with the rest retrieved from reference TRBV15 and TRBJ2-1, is DAMVIQNPRYQVTQFGKPVTLSCSQTLNHNVMYWYQQKSSQAPKLLFHYYDKDFNNEADTPDNFQSRRPNTSFCFLDIRSPGLGDTAMYLCATSRVWKREGLNGQFFGPGTRLTVL.

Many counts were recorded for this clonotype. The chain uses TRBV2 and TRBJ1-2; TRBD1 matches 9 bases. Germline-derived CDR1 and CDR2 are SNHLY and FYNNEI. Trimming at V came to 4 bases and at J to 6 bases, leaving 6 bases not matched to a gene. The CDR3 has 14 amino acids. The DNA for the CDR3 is TGTGCCAGCAGTGGAATCCGGGACAGGGATGGCTACACCTTC. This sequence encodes CASSGIRDRDGYTF.

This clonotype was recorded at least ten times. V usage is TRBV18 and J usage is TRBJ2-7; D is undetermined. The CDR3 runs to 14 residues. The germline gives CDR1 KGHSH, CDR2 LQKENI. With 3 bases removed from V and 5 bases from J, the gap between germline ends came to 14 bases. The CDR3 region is CASSPSAGVNEQYF. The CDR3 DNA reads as TGTGCCAGCTCACCCAGTGCAGGTGTCAACGAGCAGTACTTC. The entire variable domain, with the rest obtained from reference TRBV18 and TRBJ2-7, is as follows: NAGVMQNPRHLVRRRGQEARLRCSPMKGHSHVYWYRQLPEEGLKFMVYLQKENIIDESGMPKERFSAEFPKEGPSILRIQQVVRGDSAAYFCASSPSAGVNEQYFGPGTRLTVT.

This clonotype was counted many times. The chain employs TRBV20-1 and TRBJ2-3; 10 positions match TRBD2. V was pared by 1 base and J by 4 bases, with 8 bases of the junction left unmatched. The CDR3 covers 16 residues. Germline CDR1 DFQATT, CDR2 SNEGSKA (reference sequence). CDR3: CSARAEGLAFSDTQYF. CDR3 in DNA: TGCAGTGCTAGAGCTGAGGGACTAGCGTTTTCAGATACGCAGTATTTT.

CDR3 region: CSAREVTANSPLHF. The CDR3 region has the DNA TGCAGTGCTAGAGAGGTCACAGCAAATTCACCCCTCCACTTT. J is TRBJ1-6 and V is TRBV20-1; D is unresolved. The CDR3 sequence is 14 residues long. Germline-derived CDR1 and CDR2 are DFQATT and SNEGSKA (reference sequence). Trimming removed 0 bases at V and 7 bases at J, with 10 bases between.

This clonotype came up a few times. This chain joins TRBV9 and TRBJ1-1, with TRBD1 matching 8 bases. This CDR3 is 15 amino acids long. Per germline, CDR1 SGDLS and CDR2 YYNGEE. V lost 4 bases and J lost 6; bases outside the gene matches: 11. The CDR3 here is CASSPLGQGAAEAFF. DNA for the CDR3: TGTGCCAGCAGCCCACTCGGTCAGGGGGCTGCTGAAGCTTTCTTT.

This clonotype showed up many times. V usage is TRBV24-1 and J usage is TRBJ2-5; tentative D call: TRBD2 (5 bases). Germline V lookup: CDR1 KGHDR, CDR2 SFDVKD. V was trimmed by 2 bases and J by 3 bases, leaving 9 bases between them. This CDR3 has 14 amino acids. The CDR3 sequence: CATSDYSGKETQYF. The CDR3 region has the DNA TGTGCCACCAGTGATTACTCGGGGAAAGAGACCCAGTACTTC.

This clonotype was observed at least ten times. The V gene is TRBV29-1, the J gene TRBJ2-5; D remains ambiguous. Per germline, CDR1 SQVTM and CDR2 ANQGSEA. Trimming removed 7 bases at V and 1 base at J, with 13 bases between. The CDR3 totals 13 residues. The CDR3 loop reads CSAFPRSQETQYF. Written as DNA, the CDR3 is TGCAGCGCCTTCCCCCGGTCCCAAGAGACCCAGTACTTC.